A selection of T cell receptor beta chains follows, all from one sample in a study of tumor-infiltrating lymphocytes in primary liver carcinoma. One entry per CDR3 protein, called by TCRdb with MiXCR from the multiplex PCR reads. The sample lists about 330,000 distinct CDR3 sequences, almost 65% occurring once. The sequenced material came from peripheral blood. These receptors came from a man aged 35 to 55 with primary liver carcinoma and hepatitis B virus infection. The CDR3 runs from the conserved cysteine through the conserved F or W. The D gene is left open where the match is weak. Expanded clones are given a class, and other clones once, few, many or no size at all.

TRBD2,-,TRBJ2-3,TRBV11-2,TGTACCAGCACCCCCGGGGCGGGAGTAGTCACGCAATATTTT,CTSTPGAGVVTQYF
TRBD2,-,TRBJ2-3,TRBV28,TGTGCCAGCAGCACAGGGACTAGCGGTTACACGGATACGCAGTATTTT,CASSTGTSGYTDTQYF
-,-,TRBJ2-1,TRBV14,TGTGCCAGCAGCCAAGGGGGGACCTTGTCCCTTAATGAGCAGTTCTTC,CASSQGGTLSLNEQFF
-,-,TRBJ1-1,TRBV28,TGTGCCAGCAGTTTCTCAGGGACGACTGAAGCTTTCTTT,CASSFSGTTEAFF
-,once,TRBJ1-1,TRBV11-1,TGTGCCTGCAGTTTAGGATCCCCGGGCACTGAAGCTTTCTTT,CACSLGSPGTEAFF
-,many,TRBJ1-1,TRBV6-6,TGTGCCAGCACGAAGGAGGCCAGTGAAGCTTTCTTT,CASTKEASEAFF
-,-,TRBJ1-5,TRBV11-2,TGTGCCAGCAGCCCTAGTTGGAGATCAGGACAGTCCCAGCATTTT,CASSPSWRSGQSQHF
TRBD1,-,TRBJ1-1,TRBV11-1,TGTGCCAGCGGCAAAGACAGGGGTTTGGGCACTGAAGCTTTCTTT,CASGKDRGLGTEAFF
-,-,TRBJ2-7,TRBV6-2/TRBV6-3,TGTGCCAGCAGTGCCGGGACTCTAGTCGAGCAGTACTTC,CASSAGTLVEQYF
-,-,TRBJ2-3,TRBV5-8,TGTGCCAGCGGATACCACGTAGGAGGAACAGATACGCAGTATTTT,CASGYHVGGTDTQYF
TRBD1,-,TRBJ2-7,TRBV6-2/TRBV6-3,TGTGCCAGCAGTTACTCTTTTCGGGACAGGGTACCCGAGCATTACTTC,CASSYSFRDRVPEHYF
-,-,TRBJ2-2,TRBV11-1,TGTCCCAGTAAATGGGGGGTGAACACCGGGGAGCTGTTTTTT,CPSKWGVNTGELFF
-,-,TRBJ2-7,TRBV4-2,TGTGCCAGCAGCCAAGTCTTAAGGGGCGCGGCCTACGAGCAATACTTC,CASSQVLRGAAYEQYF
-,once,TRBJ2-2,TRBV21-1,TGTGCCAGCAGACCGGGACAGGGGGGCACCGGGGAGCTGTTTTTT,CASRPGQGGTGELFF
-,-,TRBJ2-2,TRBV30,TGTGCATGGAGTGAGGACCCGAACAGGCCCTACACCGGGGAGCTGTTTTTT,CAWSEDPNRPYTGELFF
-,-,TRBJ2-5,TRBV11-2,TGTGCCAGCAGTTTAGAGTTGCAGATTAGCGAGACCCAGTACTTC,CASSLELQISETQYF
TRBD2,-,TRBJ2-7,TRBV7-2,TGTGCCAGCAGCCCCGCGGGGGACGAGCAGTACTTC,CASSPAGDEQYF
-,-,TRBJ2-7,TRBV25-1,TGTGCCAGCAGTGATGTGGAGCGTTACCCCTACGAGCAGTACTTC,CASSDVERYPYEQYF
TRBD1,-,TRBJ2-2,TRBV4-2,TGTGCCAGCAGCCAGGTCGGGACAGGGAACAACGTGGAGCTGTTTTTT,CASSQVGTGNNVELFF